The clone carrying this T cell receptor (beta chain) was seen ten or more times. Antigen unknown. The sample belongs to a study of T-cell memory formation after mild COVID-19. Study as a whole: TCR clusters were largely donor specific.

In TCRdb, the 5' RACE reads were re-called with MiXCR into one record per CDR3 protein. The table includes 220,000 or so distinct CDR3 sequences, around 9.5% detected once. CDR1 is SGHRS and CDR2 is YFSETQ in the germline V gene. CDR3 length: 13 amino acids. Trimming cost V 1 base and J 2 bases, with 6 bases left between them. Notes on the study in general: Among CD4+ contracting clones, most were CM and EM, and CD8+ ones EMRA. The study found balanced CD4/CD8 in clones contracting day 15 to 85 and a CD4+ lean in later expanders.

This sequence originates from a man between 18 and 29 years old who had mild COVID-19 (a few samples of this study predate the infection). Cell type and time point are not known. Specimen: PBMCs or a T cell subset sorted from them (not recorded which). The chain uses TRBV5-1 and TRBJ2-5, with D hard to call. The CDR3 coding sequence is TGCGCCAGCAGCTTGTCGGCACAAGAGACCCAGTACTTC. Amino acids: CASSLSAQETQYF.